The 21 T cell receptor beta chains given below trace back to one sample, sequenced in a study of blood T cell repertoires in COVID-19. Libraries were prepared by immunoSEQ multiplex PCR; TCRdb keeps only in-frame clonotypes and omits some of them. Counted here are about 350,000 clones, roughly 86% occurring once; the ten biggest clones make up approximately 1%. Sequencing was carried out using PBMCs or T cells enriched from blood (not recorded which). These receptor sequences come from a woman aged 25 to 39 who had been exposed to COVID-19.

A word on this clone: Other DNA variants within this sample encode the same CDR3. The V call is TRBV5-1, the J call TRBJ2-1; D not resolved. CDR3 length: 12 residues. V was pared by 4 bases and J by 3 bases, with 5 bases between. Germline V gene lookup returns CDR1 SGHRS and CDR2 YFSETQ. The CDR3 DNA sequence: TGCGCCAGCAGCCCCCACTACAATGAGCAGTTCTTC. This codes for CASSPHYNEQFF.

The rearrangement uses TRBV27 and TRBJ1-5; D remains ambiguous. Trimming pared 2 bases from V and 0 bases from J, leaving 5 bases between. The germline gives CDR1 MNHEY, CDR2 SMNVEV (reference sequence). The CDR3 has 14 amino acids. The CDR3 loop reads CASSLIYSNQPQHF. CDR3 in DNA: TGTGCCAGCAGTTTAATCTATAGCAATCAGCCCCAGCATTTT.

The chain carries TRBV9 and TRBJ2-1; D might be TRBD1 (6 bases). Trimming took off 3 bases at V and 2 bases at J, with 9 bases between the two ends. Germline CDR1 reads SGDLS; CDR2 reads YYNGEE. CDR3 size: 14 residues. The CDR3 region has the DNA TGTGCCAGCAGCGCCCGGGACACCTACAATGAGCAGTTCTTC. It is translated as CASSARDTYNEQFF.

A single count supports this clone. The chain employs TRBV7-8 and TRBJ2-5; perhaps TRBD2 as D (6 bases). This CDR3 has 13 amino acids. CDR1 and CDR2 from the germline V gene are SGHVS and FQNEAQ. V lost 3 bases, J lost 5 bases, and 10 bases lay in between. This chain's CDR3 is CASSFREEETQYF. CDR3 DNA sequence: TGTGCCAGCAGCTTCAGGGAGGAGGAGACCCAGTACTTC.

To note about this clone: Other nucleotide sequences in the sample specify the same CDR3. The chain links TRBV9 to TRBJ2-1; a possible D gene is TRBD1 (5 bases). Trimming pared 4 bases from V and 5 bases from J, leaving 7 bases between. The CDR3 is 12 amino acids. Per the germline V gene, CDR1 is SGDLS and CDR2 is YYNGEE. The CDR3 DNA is TGTGCCAGCAGCCCGACAGACAATGAGCAGTTCTTC. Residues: CASSPTDNEQFF.

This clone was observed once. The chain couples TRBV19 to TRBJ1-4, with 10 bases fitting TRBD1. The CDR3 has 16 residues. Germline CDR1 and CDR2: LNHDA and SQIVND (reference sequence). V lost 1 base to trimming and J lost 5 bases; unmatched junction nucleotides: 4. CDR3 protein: CASSIARDRGNEKLFF. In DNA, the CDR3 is TGTGCCAGTAGTATAGCGAGGGACAGGGGAAATGAAAAACTGTTTTTT. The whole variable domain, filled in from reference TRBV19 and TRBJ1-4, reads DGGITQSPKYLFRKEGQNVTLSCEQNLNHDAMYWYRQDPGQGLRLIYYSQIVNDFQKGDIAEGYSVSREKKESFPLTVTSAQKNPTAFYLCASSIARDRGNEKLFFGSGTQLSVL.

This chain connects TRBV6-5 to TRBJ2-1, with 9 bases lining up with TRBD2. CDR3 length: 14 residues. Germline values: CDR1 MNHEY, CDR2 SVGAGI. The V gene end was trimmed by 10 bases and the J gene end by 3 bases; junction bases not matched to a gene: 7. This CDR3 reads CATLAGANYNEQFF. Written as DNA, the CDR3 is TGTGCCACCTTAGCGGGAGCGAACTACAATGAGCAGTTCTTC.

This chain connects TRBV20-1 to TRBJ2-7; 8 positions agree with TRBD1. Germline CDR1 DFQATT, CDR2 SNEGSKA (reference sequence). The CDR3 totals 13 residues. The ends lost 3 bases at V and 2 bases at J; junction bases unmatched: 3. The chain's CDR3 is CSASHRGTYEQYF. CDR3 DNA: TGCAGTGCTAGTCACAGGGGGACCTACGAGCAGTACTTC.

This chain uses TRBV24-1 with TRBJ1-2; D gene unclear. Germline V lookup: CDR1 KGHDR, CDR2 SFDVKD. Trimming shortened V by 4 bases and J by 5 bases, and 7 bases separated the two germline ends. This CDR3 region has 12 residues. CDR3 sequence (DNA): TGTGCCACCAGTGACTCGACTTATGGCTACACCTTC. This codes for CATSDSTYGYTF.

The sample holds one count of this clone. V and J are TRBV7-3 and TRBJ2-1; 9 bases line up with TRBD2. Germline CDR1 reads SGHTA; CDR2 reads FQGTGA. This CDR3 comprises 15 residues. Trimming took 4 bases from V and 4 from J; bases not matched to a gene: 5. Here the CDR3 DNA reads TGTGCCAGCAGCTCCCTCACTAGCGGGTACAATGAGCAGTTCTTC. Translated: CASSSLTSGYNEQFF.

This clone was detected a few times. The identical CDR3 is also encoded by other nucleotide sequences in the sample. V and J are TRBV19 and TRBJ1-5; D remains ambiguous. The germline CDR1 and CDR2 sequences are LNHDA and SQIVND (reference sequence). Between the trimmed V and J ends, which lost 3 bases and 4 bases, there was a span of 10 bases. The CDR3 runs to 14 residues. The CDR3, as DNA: TGTGCCAGTAGTATGACCCGCGGTAATCAGCCCCAGCATTTT. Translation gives CASSMTRGNQPQHF.

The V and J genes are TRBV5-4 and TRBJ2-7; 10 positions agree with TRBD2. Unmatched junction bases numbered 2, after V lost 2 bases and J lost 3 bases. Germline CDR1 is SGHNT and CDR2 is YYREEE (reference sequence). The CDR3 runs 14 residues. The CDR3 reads CASSLSGRDYEQYF. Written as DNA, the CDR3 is TGTGCCAGCAGCTTAAGCGGGAGGGACTACGAGCAGTACTTC.

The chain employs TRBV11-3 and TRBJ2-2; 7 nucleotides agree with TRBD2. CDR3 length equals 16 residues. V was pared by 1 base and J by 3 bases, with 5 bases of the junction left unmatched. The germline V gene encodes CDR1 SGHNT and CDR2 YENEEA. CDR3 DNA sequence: TGTGCCAGCAGCTTAGGCGGGAGCATGGACACCGGGGAGCTGTTTTTT. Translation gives CASSLGGSMDTGELFF.

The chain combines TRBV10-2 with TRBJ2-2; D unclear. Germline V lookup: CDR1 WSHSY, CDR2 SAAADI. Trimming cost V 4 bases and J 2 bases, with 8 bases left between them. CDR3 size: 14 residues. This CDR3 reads CASSVAGNTGELFF. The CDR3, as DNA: TGCGCCAGCAGTGTAGCCGGCAACACCGGGGAGCTGTTTTTT.

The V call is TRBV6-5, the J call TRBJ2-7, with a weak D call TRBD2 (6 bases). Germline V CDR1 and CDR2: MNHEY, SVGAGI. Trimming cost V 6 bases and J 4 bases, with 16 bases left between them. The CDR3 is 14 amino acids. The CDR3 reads CASRDMGGLYEQYF. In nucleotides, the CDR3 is TGTGCCAGCAGAGATATGGGAGGCCTATACGAGCAGTACTTC.

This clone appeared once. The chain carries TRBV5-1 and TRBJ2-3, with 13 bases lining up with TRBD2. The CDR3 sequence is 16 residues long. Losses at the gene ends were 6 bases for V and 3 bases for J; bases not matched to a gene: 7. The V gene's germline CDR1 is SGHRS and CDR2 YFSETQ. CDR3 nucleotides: TGCGCCAGCAAGCCACTAGCGGGAGGGCCAACAGATACGCAGTATTTT. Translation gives CASKPLAGGPTDTQYF. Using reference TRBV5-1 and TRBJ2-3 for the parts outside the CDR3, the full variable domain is KAGVTQTPRYLIKTRGQQVTLSCSPISGHRSVSWYQQTPGQGLQFLFEYFSETQRNKGNFPGRFSGRQFSNSRSEMNVSTLELGDSALYLCASKPLAGGPTDTQYFGPGTRLTVL.

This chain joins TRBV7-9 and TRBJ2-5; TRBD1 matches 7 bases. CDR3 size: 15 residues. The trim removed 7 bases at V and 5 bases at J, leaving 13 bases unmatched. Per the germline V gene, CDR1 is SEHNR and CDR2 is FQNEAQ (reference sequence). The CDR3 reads CASTSESGGWETQYF. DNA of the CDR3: TGTGCCAGCACCTCGGAGTCAGGGGGTTGGGAGACCCAGTACTTC. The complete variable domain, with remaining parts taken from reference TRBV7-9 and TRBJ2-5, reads DTGVSQNPRHKITKRGQNVTFRCDPISEHNRLYWYRQTLGQGPEFLTYFQNEAQLEKSRLLSDRFSAERPKGSFSTLEIQRTEQGDSAMYLCASTSESGGWETQYFGPGTRLLVL.

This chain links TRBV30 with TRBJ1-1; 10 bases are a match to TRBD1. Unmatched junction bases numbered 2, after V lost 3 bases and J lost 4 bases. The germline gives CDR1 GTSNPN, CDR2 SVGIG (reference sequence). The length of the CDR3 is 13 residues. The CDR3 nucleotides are TGTGCCTGGAGGCGGGACAGGGGCACTGAAGCTTTCTTT. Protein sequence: CAWRRDRGTEAFF. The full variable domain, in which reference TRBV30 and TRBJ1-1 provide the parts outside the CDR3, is SQTIHQWPATLVQPVGSPLSLECTVEGTSNPNLYWYRQAAGRGLQLLFYSVGIGQISSEVPQNLSASRPQDRQFILSSKKLLLSDSGFYLCAWRRDRGTEAFFGQGTRLTVV.

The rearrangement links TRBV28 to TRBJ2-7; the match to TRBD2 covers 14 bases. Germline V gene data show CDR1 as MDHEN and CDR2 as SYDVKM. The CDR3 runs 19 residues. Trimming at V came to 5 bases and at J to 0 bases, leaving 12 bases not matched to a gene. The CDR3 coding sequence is TGTGCCAGCAGTCAAAGACTAGCGGGAGGGCCTGATATCTCCTACGAGCAGTACTTC. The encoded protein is CASSQRLAGGPDISYEQYF. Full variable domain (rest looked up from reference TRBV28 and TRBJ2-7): DVKVTQSSRYLVKRTGEKVFLECVQDMDHENMFWYRQDPGLGLRLIYFSYDVKMKEKGDIPEGYSVSREKKERFSLILESASTNQTSMYLCASSQRLAGGPDISYEQYFGPGTRLTVT.

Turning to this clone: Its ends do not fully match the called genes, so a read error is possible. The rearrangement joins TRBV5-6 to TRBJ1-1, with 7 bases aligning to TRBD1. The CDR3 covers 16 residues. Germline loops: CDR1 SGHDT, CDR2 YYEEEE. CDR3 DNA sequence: TGTGCCAGCAGCTCCTATCATACGACAGGGAACCCTGAAGCTTTCTTT. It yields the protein CASSSYHTTGNPEAFF.

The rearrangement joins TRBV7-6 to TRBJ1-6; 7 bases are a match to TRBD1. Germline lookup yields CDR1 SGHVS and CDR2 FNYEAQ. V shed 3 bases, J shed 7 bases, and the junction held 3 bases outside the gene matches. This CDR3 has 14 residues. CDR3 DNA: TGTGCCAGCAGCTTGGGACAGCGGAATTCACCCCTCCACTTT. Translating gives CASSLGQRNSPLHF. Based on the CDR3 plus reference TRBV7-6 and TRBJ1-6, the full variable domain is GAGVSQSPRYKVTKRGQDVALRCDPISGHVSLYWYRQALGQGPEFLTYFNYEAQQDKSGLPNDRFSAERPEGSISTLTIQRTEQRDSAMYRCASSLGQRNSPLHFGNGTRLTVT.